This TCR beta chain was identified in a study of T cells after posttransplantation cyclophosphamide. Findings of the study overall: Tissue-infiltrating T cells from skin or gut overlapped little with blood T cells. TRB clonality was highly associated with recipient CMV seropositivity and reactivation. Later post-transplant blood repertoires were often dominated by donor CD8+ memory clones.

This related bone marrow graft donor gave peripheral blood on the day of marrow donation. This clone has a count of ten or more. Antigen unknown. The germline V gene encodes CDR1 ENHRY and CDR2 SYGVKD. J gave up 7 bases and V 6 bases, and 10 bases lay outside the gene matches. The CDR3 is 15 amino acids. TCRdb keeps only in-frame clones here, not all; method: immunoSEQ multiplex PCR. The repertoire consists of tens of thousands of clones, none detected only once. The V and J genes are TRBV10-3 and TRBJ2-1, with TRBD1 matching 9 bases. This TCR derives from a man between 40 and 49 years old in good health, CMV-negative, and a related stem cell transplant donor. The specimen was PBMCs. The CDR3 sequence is CAIRADRGAVNEQFF. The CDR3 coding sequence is TGTGCCATCAGAGCGGACAGGGGCGCAGTGAATGAGCAGTTCTTC.